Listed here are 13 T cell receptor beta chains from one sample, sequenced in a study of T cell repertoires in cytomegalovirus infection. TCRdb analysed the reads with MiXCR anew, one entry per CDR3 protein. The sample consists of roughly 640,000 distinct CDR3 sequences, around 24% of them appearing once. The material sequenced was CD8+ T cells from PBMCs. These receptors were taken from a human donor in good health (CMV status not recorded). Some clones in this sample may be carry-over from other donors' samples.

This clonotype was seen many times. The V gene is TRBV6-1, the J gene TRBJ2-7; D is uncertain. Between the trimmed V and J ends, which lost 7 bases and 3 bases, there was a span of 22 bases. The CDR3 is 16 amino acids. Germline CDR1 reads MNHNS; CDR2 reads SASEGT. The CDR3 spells CASTPPCLGSIYEQYV. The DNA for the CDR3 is TGTGCCAGCACCCCCCCATGTTTGGGCAGCATCTACGAGCAGTACGTC.

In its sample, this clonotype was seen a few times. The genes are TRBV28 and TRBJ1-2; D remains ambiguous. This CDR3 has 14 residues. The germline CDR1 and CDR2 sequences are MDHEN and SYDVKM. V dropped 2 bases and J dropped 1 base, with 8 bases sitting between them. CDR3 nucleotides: TGTGCCAGCAGTTTAAGGCGGGATAACTATGGCTACACCTTC. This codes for CASSLRRDNYGYTF.

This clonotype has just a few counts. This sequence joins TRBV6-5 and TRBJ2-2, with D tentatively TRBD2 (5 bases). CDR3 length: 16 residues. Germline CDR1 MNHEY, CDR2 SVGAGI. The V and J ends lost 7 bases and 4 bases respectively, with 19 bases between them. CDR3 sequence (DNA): TGTGCCAGCACCCTCTTTGGACTTTCGGGCACCGGGGAGCTGTTTTTT. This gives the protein CASTLFGLSGTGELFF.

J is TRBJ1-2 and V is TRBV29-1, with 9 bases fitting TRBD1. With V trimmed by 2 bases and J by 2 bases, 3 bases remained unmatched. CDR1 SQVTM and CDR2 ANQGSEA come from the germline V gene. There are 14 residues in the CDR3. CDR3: CSVERQGENYGYTF. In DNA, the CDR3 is TGCAGCGTTGAAAGACAGGGGGAAAACTATGGCTACACCTTC.

Here the CDR3 reads CASSRTRLEGANTGELFF. The CDR3 DNA reads as TGCGCCAGCAGCCGCACAAGGCTAGAGGGGGCGAACACCGGGGAGCTGTTTTTT. The chain has TRBV4-3 and TRBJ2-2, with D perhaps TRBD1 (6 bases). V shed 4 bases and J shed 0 bases, with 18 bases lying between them. The CDR3 is 18 residues long. CDR1 is LGHNA and CDR2 is YSLEER in the germline V gene.

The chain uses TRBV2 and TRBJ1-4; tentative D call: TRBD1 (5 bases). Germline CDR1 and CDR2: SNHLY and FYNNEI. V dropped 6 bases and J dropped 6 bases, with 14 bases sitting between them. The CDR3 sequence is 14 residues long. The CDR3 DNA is TGTGCCAGCAGACCGACAGAGTCGGATGAAAAACTGTTTTTT. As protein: CASRPTESDEKLFF.

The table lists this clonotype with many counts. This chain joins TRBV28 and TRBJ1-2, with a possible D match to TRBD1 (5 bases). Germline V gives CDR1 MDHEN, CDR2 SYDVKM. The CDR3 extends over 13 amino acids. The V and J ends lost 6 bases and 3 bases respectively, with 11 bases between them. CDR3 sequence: CASRGDGYYGYTF. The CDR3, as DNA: TGTGCCAGCAGGGGGGACGGGTACTATGGCTACACCTTC.

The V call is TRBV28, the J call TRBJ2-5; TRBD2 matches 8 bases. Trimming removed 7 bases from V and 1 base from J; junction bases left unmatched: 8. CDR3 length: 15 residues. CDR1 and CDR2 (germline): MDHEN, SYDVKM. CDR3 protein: CASNSRGGVQETQYF. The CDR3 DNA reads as TGTGCCAGCAACTCCCGGGGGGGGGTCCAAGAGACCCAGTACTTC.

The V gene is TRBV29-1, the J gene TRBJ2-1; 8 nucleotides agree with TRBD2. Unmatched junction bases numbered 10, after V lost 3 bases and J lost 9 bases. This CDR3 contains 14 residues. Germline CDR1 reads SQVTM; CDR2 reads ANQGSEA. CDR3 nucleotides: TGCAGCGTTGATACTCGCGGGGGGCCAACTGAGCAGTTCTTC. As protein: CSVDTRGGPTEQFF.

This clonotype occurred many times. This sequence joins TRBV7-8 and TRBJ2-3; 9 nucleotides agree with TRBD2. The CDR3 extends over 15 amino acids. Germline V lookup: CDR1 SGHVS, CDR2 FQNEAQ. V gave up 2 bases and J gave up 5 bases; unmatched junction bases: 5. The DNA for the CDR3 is TGTGCCAGCAGCTTACGTCCTAGCGGGGTAGATACGCAGTATTTT. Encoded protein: CASSLRPSGVDTQYF.

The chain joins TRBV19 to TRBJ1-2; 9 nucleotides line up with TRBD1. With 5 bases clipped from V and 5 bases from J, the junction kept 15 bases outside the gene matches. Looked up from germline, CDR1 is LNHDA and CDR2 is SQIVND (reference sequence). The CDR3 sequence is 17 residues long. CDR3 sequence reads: CASSLSTGGRFDYGYTF. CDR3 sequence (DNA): TGTGCCAGTAGTCTCTCGACAGGGGGTAGATTCGATTATGGCTACACCTTC.

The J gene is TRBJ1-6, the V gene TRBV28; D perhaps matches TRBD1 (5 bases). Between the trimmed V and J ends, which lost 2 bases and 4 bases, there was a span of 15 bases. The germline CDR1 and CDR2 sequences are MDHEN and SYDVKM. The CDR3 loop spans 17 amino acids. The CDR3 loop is CASSLNSMGVYNSPLHF. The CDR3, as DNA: TGTGCCAGCAGTTTAAACTCCATGGGGGTATATAATTCACCCCTCCACTTT.

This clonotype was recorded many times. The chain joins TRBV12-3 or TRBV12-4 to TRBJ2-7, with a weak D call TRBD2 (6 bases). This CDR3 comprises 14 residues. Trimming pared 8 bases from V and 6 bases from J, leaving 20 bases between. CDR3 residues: CASLPPGGDGEQYF. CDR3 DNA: TGTGCCAGCCTCCCCCCCGGAGGGGACGGCGAGCAGTACTTC.